Sequencing of this T cell receptor (beta chain) was carried out in a study of cytomegalovirus exposure and HLA in healthy donors. Overall study results and limits: According to the study, 150 to 200 TCR beta chains were cytomegalovirus-associated. In vitro confirmation showed a few CMV-associated chains to be CMV antigen specific.

Remarks on this clone: Its specificity is not known.

V was shortened by 3 bases and J by 1 base, with 12 bases between the two germline ends. The CDR3 runs to 15 residues. The germline V gene has CDR1 SEHNR and CDR2 FQNEAQ (reference sequence). Use of 60 Vbeta and 13 Jbeta primers characterized the PCR. Sequencing was performed with immunoSEQ multiplex PCR; in TCRdb, only in-frame clones are kept and a portion is missing. The sample yields some 38,000 clones, 60% to 70% seen once. Despite likely unrecorded immune exposures, the donors were nominally healthy at the time of sampling. The chain is built from TRBV7-9 and TRBJ2-5; D gene unclear. Sample: PBMCs. The receptor was isolated from a man aged 40-49 years in good health and CMV-seronegative. DNA for the CDR3: TGTGCCAGCAGCTTTTTTTCCAACAGCCAAGAGACCCAGTACTTC. It specifies CASSFFSNSQETQYF.